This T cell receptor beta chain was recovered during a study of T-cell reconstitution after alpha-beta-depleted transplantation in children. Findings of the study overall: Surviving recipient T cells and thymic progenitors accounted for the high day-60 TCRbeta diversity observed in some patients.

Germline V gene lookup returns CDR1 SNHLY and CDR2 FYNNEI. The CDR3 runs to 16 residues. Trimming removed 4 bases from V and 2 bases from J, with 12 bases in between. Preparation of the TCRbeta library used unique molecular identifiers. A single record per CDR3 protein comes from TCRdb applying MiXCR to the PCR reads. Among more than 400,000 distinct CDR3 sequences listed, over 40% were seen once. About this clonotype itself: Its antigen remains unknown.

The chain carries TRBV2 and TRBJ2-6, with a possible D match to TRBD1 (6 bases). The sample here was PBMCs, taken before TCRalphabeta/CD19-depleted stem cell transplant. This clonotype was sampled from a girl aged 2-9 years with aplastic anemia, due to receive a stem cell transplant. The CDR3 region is CASSVDRPTGANVLTF. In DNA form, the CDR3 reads TGTGCCAGCAGTGTAGACAGGCCGACTGGGGCCAACGTCCTGACTTTC.